The 3 T cell receptor beta chains given below trace back to one sample, sequenced in a study of cytotoxic CD8 clonotypes in ibrutinib-treated CLL. TCRdb's table, derived via immunoSEQ multiplex PCR, lists solely in-frame clones and lacks some. This sample has about 29,000 clones, with 70% to 80% found just once. The sample in question was PBMCs, obtained after 36 months of ibrutinib treatment. All receptors derive from a human donor with chronic lymphocytic leukemia.

The rearrangement uses TRBV4-1 and TRBJ1-3, with D unclear. Trimming cost V 0 bases and J 0 bases, with 9 bases left between them. The germline V gene has CDR1 MGHRA and CDR2 YSYEKL. The CDR3 has 16 amino acids. The CDR3 loop reads CASSQDITVSGNTIYF. The CDR3 nucleotides are TGCGCCAGCAGCCAAGATATAACAGTCTCTGGAAACACCATATATTTT.

This clone showed up just a few times. The V gene is TRBV19, the J gene TRBJ1-6; no reliable D call. The CDR3 is 13 residues long. The V gene lost 11 bases and the J gene lost 7 bases, with 15 bases spanning the gap. Looked up from germline, CDR1 is LNHDA and CDR2 is SQIVND (reference sequence). The CDR3 nucleotides read TGTGCCTCAACCTCAGGTTGGAATTCACCCCTCCACTTT. It specifies CASTSGWNSPLHF.

This rearrangement joins TRBV2 to TRBJ1-1, with 10 bases fitting TRBD1. The CDR3 runs to 15 residues. Germline V gene data show CDR1 as SNHLY and CDR2 as FYNNEI. The V gene end was trimmed by 5 bases and the J gene end by 3 bases; junction bases not matched to a gene: 6. The DNA for the CDR3 is TGTGCCAGCAGTAGACAGGGGGCCCGGGACACTGAAGCTTTCTTT. Protein: CASSRQGARDTEAFF.